This T cell receptor beta chain was identified during a study of identical twins. No donor was unhealthy or non-Caucasian. Remarks on this clonotype: The antigen is unknown.

TCRdb ran MiXCR on the 5' RACE reads and lists one entry per CDR3 protein. Among about 210,000 distinct CDR3 sequences listed, less than 10% were seen once. The CDR3 spans 13 residues. V was trimmed by 6 bases and J by 10 bases, leaving 16 bases between them. The germline CDR1 and CDR2 sequences are MRHNA and SNTAGT. Broader study findings: High-abundance cord blood beta clonotypes had fewer insertions; memory repertoires showed none. The models systematically underestimated how much out-of-frame TCR alpha was shared in monozygotic twins.

The receptor comes from a woman between 18 and 30 years old in good health. The sample comprised memory (CD45RO+) T cells sorted from blood. The rearrangement links TRBV6-4 to TRBJ2-1; TRBD1 is a possible D gene (6 bases). CDR3 sequence: CASSTGSSWEQFF. CDR3 coding DNA: TGTGCCAGCAGCACAGGGTCTTCATGGGAGCAGTTCTTC.